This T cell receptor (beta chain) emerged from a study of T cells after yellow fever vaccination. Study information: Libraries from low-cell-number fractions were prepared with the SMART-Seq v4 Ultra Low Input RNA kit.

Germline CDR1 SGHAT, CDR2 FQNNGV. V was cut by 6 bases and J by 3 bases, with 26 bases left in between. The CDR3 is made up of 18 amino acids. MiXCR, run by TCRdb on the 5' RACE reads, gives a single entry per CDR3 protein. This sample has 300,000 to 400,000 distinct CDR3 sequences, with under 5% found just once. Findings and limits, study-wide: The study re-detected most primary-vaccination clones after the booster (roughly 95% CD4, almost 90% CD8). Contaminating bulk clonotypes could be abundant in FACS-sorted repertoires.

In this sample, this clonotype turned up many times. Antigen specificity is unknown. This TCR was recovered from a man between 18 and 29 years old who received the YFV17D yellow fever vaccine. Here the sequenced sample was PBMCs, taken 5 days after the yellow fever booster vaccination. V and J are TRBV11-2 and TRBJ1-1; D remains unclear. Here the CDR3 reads CASRSFEGLKMSDTEAFF. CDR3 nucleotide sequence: TGTGCCAGCAGGTCCTTCGAGGGTCTAAAGATGTCGGACACTGAAGCTTTCTTT.